The next 7 T cell receptor beta chains were all read from a single sample in a study of blood T cell repertoires in COVID-19. Produced via immunoSEQ multiplex PCR; TCRdb's table is partial and in-frame only. The sample carries 250,000 to 400,000 clones, 88% recorded once. What was sequenced was peripheral blood. The receptors were sampled from a woman aged 25 to 45 with COVID-19, enrolled during active disease.

This chain joins TRBV5-1 and TRBJ1-5; no firm D call. V was trimmed by 0 bases and J by 5 bases, leaving 9 bases between them. The CDR3 loop spans 14 amino acids. Germline loops: CDR1 SGHRS, CDR2 YFSETQ. CDR3 amino acids: CASSLGGDHQPQHF. Written as DNA, the CDR3 is TGCGCCAGCAGCTTGGGGGGAGATCATCAGCCCCAGCATTTT.

This chain uses TRBV7-3 with TRBJ2-1; 9 bases fit TRBD2. The CDR3 sequence is 19 residues long. J was trimmed by 0 bases and V by 0 bases; bases with no gene match: 9. The germline CDR1 and CDR2 sequences are SGHTA and FQGTGA. As DNA, the CDR3 is TGTGCCAGCAGCTTAACCGCCGGGGGAGCGGGAGGCTCCTACAATGAGCAGTTCTTC. Protein: CASSLTAGGAGGSYNEQFF.

The gene calls are TRBV6-5 and TRBJ1-1, with 9 bases fitting TRBD1. Germline CDR1 and CDR2: MNHEY and SVGAGI. This CDR3 contains 14 residues. V dropped 8 bases and J dropped 1; count of bases not matched to a gene: 5. CDR3 loop: CASLGQGRNTEAFF. The CDR3 DNA is TGTGCCAGCTTGGGACAGGGCCGGAACACTGAAGCTTTCTTT.

The J gene is TRBJ1-2, the V gene TRBV6-6; D may be TRBD1 (5 bases). Trimming pared 3 bases from V and 10 bases from J, leaving 12 bases between. This CDR3 region has 12 residues. Germline loops: CDR1 MNHNY, CDR2 SVGAGI (reference sequence). In nucleotides, the CDR3 is TGTGCCAGCAGTTATGGGGACTTGAACTACACCTTC. Translating it yields CASSYGDLNYTF.

V is TRBV19 and J is TRBJ1-1, with D perhaps TRBD1 (5 bases). V was shortened by 8 bases and J by 5 bases, with 12 bases between the two germline ends. Germline lookup yields CDR1 LNHDA and CDR2 SQIVND (reference sequence). CDR3 size: 12 residues. The CDR3 here is CASAFGGTEAFF. In DNA form, the CDR3 reads TGTGCCAGTGCCTTCGGGGGAACTGAAGCTTTCTTT.

The V call is TRBV28, the J call TRBJ2-3; tentatively, D is TRBD2 (5 bases). CDR1 and CDR2 from the germline V gene are MDHEN and SYDVKM. This CDR3 comprises 13 residues. V was trimmed by 7 bases and J by 6 bases, leaving 14 bases between them. CDR3 sequence reads: CASNRSPGDTQYF. Here the CDR3 DNA reads TGTGCCAGCAACAGATCCCCGGGGGATACGCAGTATTTT.

This clone has only one observation. The chain carries TRBV4-1 and TRBJ2-6; D call uncertain. The CDR3 spans 15 residues. Trimming shortened V by 1 base and J by 0 bases, and 4 bases separated the two germline ends. Germline CDR1 MGHRA, CDR2 YSYEKL. This chain's CDR3 is CASSQVYSGANVLTF. The CDR3 DNA follows: TGCGCCAGCAGCCAAGTCTACTCTGGGGCCAACGTCCTGACTTTC.